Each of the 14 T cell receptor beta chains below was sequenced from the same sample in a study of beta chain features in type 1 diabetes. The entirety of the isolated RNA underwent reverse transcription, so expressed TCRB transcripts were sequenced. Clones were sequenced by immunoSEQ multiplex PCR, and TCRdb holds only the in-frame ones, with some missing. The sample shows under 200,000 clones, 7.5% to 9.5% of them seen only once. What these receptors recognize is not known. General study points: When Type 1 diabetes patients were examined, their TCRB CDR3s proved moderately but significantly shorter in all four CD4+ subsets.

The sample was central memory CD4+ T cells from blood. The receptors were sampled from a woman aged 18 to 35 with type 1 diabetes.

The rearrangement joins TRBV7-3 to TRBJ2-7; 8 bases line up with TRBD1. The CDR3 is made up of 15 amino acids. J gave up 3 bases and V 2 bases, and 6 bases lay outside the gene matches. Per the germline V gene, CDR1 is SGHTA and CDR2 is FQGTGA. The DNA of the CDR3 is TGTGCCAGCAGCTTAGAAGACAGGGGCAACTACGAGCAGTACTTC. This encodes CASSLEDRGNYEQYF.

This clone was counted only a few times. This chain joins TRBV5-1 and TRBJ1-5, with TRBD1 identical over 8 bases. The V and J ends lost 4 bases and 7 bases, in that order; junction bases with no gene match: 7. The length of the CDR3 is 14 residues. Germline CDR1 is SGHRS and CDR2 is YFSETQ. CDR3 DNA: TGCGCCAGCAGCGAGGGGACAGGAGGCCAGCCCCAGCATTTT. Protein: CASSEGTGGQPQHF.

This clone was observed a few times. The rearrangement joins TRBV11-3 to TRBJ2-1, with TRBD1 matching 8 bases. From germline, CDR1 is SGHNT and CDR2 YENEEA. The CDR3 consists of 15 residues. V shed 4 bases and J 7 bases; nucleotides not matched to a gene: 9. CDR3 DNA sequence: TGTGCCAGCAGCTCGGGACAGGTGGTAGGAAATGAGCAGTTCTTC. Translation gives CASSSGQVVGNEQFF.

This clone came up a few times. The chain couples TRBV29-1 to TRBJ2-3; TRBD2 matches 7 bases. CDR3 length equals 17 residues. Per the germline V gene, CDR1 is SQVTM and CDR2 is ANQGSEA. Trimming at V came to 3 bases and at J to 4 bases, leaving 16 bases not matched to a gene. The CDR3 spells CSVEADDAGELPDTQYF. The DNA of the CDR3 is TGCAGCGTTGAGGCCGACGACGCGGGGGAACTTCCAGATACGCAGTATTTT.

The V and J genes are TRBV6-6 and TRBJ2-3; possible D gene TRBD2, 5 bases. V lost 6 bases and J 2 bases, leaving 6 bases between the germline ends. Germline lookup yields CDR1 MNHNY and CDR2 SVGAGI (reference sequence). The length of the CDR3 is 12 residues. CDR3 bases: TGTGCCAGCAGGGACTCCACAGATACGCAGTATTTT. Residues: CASRDSTDTQYF.

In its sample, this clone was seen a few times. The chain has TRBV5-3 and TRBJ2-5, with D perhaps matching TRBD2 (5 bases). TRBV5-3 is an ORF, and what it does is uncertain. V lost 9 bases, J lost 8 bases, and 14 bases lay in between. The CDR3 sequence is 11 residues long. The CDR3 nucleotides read TGTGCCACCGGTACTAGGGAAACCCAGTACTTC. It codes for CATGTRETQYF.

In DNA form, the CDR3 reads TGTGCCAGCAGCTGGCAGGCTGAACAGCCCCAGCATTTT. The encoded protein is CASSWQAEQPQHF. V gene TRBV5-6 combines with J gene TRBJ1-5; unclear D gene. The CDR3 extends over 13 amino acids. Trimming took 3 bases from V and 7 from J, leaving 11 bases between them. Germline loops: CDR1 SGHDT, CDR2 YYEEEE.

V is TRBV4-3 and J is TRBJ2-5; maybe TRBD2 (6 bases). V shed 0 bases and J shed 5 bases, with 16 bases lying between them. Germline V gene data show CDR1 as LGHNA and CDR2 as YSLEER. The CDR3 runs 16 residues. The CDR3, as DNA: TGCGCCAGCAGCCAAGATTATTGGGGGAGGAGTGAGACCCAGTACTTC. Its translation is CASSQDYWGRSETQYF.

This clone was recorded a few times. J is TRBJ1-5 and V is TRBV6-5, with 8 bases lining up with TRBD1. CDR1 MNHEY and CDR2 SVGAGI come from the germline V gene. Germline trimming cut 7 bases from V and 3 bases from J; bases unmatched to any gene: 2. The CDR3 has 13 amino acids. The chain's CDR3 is CASTGQDNQPQHF. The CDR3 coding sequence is TGTGCCAGCACGGGACAGGACAATCAGCCCCAGCATTTT.

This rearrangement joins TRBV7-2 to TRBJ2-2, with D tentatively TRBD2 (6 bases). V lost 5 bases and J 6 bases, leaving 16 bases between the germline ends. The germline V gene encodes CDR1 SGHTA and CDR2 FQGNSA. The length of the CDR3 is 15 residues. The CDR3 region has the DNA TGTGCCAGCAGCGTGAAGCCACTAGCTGCCGGGGAGCTGTTTTTT. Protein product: CASSVKPLAAGELFF.

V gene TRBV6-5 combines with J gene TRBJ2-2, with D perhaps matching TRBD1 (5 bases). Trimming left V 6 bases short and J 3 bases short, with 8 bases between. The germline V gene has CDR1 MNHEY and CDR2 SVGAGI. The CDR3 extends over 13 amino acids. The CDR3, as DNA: TGTGCCAGCAGCAGGGTCCACACCGGGGAGCTGTTTTTT. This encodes CASSRVHTGELFF.

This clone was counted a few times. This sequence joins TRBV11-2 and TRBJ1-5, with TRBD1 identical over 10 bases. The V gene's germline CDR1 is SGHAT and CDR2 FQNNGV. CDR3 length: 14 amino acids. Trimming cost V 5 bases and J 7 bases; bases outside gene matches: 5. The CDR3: CASSLGQGGQPQHF. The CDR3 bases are TGTGCCAGCAGCCTTGGACAGGGGGGGCAGCCCCAGCATTTT.

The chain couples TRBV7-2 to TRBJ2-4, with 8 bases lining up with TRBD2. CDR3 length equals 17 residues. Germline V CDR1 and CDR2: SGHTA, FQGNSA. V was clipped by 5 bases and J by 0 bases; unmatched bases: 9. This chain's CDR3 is CASSKTSGGIAKNIQYF. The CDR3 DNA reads TGTGCCAGCAGCAAAACTAGCGGAGGGATAGCCAAAAACATTCAGTACTTC.

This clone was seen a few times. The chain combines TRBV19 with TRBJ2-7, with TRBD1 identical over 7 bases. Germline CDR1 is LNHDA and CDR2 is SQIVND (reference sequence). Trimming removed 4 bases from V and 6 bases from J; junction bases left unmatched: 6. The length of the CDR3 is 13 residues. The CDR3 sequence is CASSTADRVEQYF. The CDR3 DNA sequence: TGTGCCAGTAGTACAGCCGACAGGGTCGAGCAGTACTTC.